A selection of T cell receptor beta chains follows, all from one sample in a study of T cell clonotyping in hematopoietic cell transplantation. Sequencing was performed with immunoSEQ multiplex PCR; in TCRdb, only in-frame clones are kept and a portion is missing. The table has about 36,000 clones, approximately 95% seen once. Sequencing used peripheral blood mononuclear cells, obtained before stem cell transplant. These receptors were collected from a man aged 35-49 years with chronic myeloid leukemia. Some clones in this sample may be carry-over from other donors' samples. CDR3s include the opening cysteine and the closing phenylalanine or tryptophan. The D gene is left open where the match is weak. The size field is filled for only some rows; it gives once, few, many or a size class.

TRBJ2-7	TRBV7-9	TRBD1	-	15	TGTGCCAGCAGCCCCGGGACAGGGGCCTCCTACGAGCAGTACTTC	CASSPGTGASYEQYF
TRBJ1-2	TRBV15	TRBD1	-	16	TGTGCCACCAGCAGAGATATGGGACAGGGGGCATTTGGCTACACCTTC	CATSRDMGQGAFGYTF
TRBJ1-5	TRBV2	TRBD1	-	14	TGTGCCAGCAGCGGGACAGGGCCCAATCAGCCCCAGCATTTT	CASSGTGPNQPQHF
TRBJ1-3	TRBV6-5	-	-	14	TGTGCCAGCACTCGTACAGCCTCTGGAAACACCATATATTTT	CASTRTASGNTIYF
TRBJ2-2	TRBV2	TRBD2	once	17	TGTGCCAGCAGTGAAGGATTGCTGGGACTAGCGGGCGGGGAGCTGTTTTTT	CASSEGLLGLAGGELFF
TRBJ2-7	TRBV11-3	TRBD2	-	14	TGTGCCAGCAGCTTAGGGGGACTAGCAGAAGAGCAGTACTTC	CASSLGGLAEEQYF
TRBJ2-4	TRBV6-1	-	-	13	TGTGCCAGCAGGGGGCGGTCCAAAAACATTCAGTACTTC	CASRGRSKNIQYF
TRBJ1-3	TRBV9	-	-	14	TGTGCCAGCAGCGTCGGGGGAGGCGGAAACACCATATATTTT	CASSVGGGGNTIYF
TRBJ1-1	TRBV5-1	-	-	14	TGCGCCAGCAGCTCCGACGGGGGGAACACTGAAGCTTTCTTT	CASSSDGGNTEAFF
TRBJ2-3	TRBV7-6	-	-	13	TGTGCCAGCAGCTCAGGACAGATGGATACGCAGTATTTT	CASSSGQMDTQYF
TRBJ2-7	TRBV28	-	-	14	TGTGCCAGCAGTTTAGGGGGGCCCCCCTACGAGCAGTACTTC	CASSLGGPPYEQYF
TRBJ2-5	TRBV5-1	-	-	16	TGCGCCAGCAGCTTGGAAAGGGCACCTGGGACGGAGACCCAGTACTTC	CASSLERAPGTETQYF
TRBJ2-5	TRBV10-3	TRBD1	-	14	TGTGCCATCAGTGTAAGGCAGGGGGAAGAGACCCAGTACTTC	CAISVRQGEETQYF
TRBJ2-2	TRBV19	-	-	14	TGTGCCAGTAGTATAGGAGGGCCCGGCGGGGAGCTGTTTTTT	CASSIGGPGGELFF
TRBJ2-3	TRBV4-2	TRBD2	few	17	TGTGCCAGCAGCCAAGATATGGGCGGGGGGCCCCAAGATACGCAGTATTTT	CASSQDMGGGPQDTQYF
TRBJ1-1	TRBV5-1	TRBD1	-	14	TGCGCCAGCAGCCCAGTGACAGGGGGATCTGAAGCTTTCTTT	CASSPVTGGSEAFF
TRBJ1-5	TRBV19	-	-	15	TGTGCCAGTAGTACGTTAGACAGTAGCAATCAGCCCCAGCATTTT	CASSTLDSSNQPQHF
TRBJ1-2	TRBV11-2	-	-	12	TGTGCCAGCAGCGATTACAGGGTTGGCTACACCTTC	CASSDYRVGYTF
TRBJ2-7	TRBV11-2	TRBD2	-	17	TGTGCCAGCAGCTTAGGCTTTCTAGCGGGTATCTCCTACGAGCAGTACTTC	CASSLGFLAGISYEQYF
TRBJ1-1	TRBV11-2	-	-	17	TGTGCCAGCAGCCGTATGCTAGACCATTTCATGAACACTGAAGCTTTCTTT	CASSRMLDHFMNTEAFF
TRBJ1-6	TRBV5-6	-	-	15	TGTGCCAGCAGCGTGGGCAGCTCCTATAATTCACCCCTCCACTTT	CASSVGSSYNSPLHF
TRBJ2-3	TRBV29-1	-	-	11	TGCAGCGTTGAAAACGGAGATACGCAGTATTTT	CSVENGDTQYF
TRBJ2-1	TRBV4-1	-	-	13	TGCGCCAGCAGCCAAGACCCCTACAATGAGCAGTTCTTC	CASSQDPYNEQFF
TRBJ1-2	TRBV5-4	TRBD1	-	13	TGTGCCAGCAGCCGAGGGACAGCCTATGGCTACACCTTC	CASSRGTAYGYTF
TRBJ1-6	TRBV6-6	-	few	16	TGTGCCAGCAGATTATACGAGAGCTCCTATAATTCACCCCTCCACTTT	CASRLYESSYNSPLHF
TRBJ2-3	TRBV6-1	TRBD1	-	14	TGTGCCAGCGCAGGGGGCGGAGGCACAGATACGCAGTATTTT	CASAGGGGTDTQYF
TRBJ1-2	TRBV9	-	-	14	TGTGCCAGCACTTTGGGCCAAATAAACTATGGCTACACCTTC	CASTLGQINYGYTF